This T cell receptor beta chain appears in the sequencing data of a study of early T cells in non-severe SARS-CoV-2 infection. TCRdb reprocessed the 5' RACE reads with MiXCR, giving one entry per CDR3 protein. Of more than 95,000 distinct CDR3 sequences listed, approximately 10% were seen once; the top ten hold roughly 4.8%. Trimming shortened V by 2 bases and J by 3 bases, and 8 bases separated the two germline ends. This CDR3 has 13 amino acids. Germline loops: CDR1 SGHAT, CDR2 FQNNGV. V usage is TRBV11-2 and J usage is TRBJ2-7, with D unresolved. This TCR came from an adult who was a healthcare worker with PCR-confirmed SARS-CoV-2 infection or an uninfected control (not recorded which). The specimen was whole blood, collected at baseline. The CDR3, as DNA: TGTGCCAGCAGCTTAAGCACGAGCTACGAGCAGTACTTC. This codes for CASSLSTSYEQYF.